Listed below are T cell receptor beta chains from one sample, sequenced in a study of CD8+ T cells in alopecia areata. TCRdb's copy holds only in-frame clones and misses some; the assay was immunoSEQ multiplex PCR. The table includes 250,000 to 300,000 clones, roughly 60% detected once. Specimen: CD4+ T cells sorted from blood, collected at week 24, from a patient treated with tofacitinib. Receptors originate from a human donor with alopecia areata. The CDR3 runs from the conserved cysteine through the conserved F or W. The D gene is left open where the match is weak. Rows give clone size only sometimes, using once, few, many, or a class for an expanded clone.

v_call,cdr3_length,j_call,d_call,clone_size,cdr3_nt,cdr3_aa
TRBV4-1,15,TRBJ1-1,-,few,TGCGCCAGCAGCCATCAAGACAGTTTGAACACTGAAGCTTTCTTT,CASSHQDSLNTEAFF
TRBV18,13,TRBJ2-7,-,-,TGTGCCAGCTCACCAGGGGGCTCCGACGAGCAGTACTTC,CASSPGGSDEQYF
TRBV10-3,14,TRBJ2-7,-,-,TGTGCCCTGTCCCGACCCCGACGGGCACACCAGGCGTACTTC,CALSRPRRAHQAYF
TRBV9,16,TRBJ2-3,TRBD1,-,TGTGCCAGCAGCGTCGCCGGGACAGGGGGCACAGATACGCAGTATTTT,CASSVAGTGGTDTQYF
TRBV29-1,16,TRBJ2-1,-,few,TGCAGCGTTGAATCTGTCTGGCCGAGCTCCTACAATGAGCAGTTCTTC,CSVESVWPSSYNEQFF
TRBV30,11,TRBJ1-2,-,-,TGTGCCTGCTCGATAGACTATGGCTACACCTTC,CACSIDYGYTF
TRBV9,14,TRBJ2-1,TRBD2,-,TGTGCCAGCAGCGTAAGACTAGCGGGGGATGAGCAGTTCTTC,CASSVRLAGDEQFF
TRBV29-1,14,TRBJ1-2,TRBD1,-,TGCAGCGTTGAGGGACAGGGGTTTGACTATGGCTACACCTTC,CSVEGQGFDYGYTF
TRBV5-1,20,TRBJ2-1,-,-,TGCGCCAGCAGCTTGGATGTTGAGGGCTTGGAATCTTGGATCTACAATGAGCAGTTCTTC,CASSLDVEGLESWIYNEQFF
TRBV5-1,13,TRBJ2-6,-,few,TGCGCCAGCAGATCTACTGGGGCCAACGTCCTGACTTTC,CASRSTGANVLTF
TRBV1,19,TRBJ1-5,-,-,TGCGCCAGCAGCCAAGATCCGGGGGGCTCTTTTCGGGGCAATCAGCCCCAGCATTTT,CASSQDPGGSFRGNQPQHF
TRBV6-6,14,TRBJ2-5,-,few,TGTGCCAGCAGTTACCGCCAGGCCCAAGAGACCCAGTACTTC,CASSYRQAQETQYF
TRBV10-2,13,TRBJ1-4,-,few,TGCGCCAGGACCGCCAGGGTGGATGAAAAACTGTTTTTT,CARTARVDEKLFF
TRBV28,14,TRBJ2-1,TRBD1,-,TGTGCCAGCAACGCTGGGACAGTCAACAATGAGCAGTTCTTC,CASNAGTVNNEQFF
TRBV28,14,TRBJ2-5,-,-,TGTGCCAGCAGTTTCCCGGCAGGACAAGAGACCCAGTACTTC,CASSFPAGQETQYF
TRBV25-1,14,TRBJ2-2,-,-,TGTGCCAGCCATGAAACCACGAACACCGGGGAGCTGTTTTTT,CASHETTNTGELFF
TRBV18,14,TRBJ2-2,-,-,TGTGCCAGCTCACCGTGGGGGGCCACCGGGGAGCTGTTTTTT,CASSPWGATGELFF
TRBV5-4,15,TRBJ2-1,TRBD2,-,TGTGCCAGCAGCTTGGAGAGCGGGGCCTACAATGAGCAGTTCTTC,CASSLESGAYNEQFF
TRBV9,19,TRBJ2-1,TRBD1,-,TGTGCCAGCAGCGCGCGGTCGGGACAGGGATTGGGGTCCTACAATGAGCAGTTCTTC,CASSARSGQGLGSYNEQFF
TRBV30,12,TRBJ2-7,-,-,TGTGCCTGGAACGACAGGTTCGGCGAGCAGTACTTC,CAWNDRFGEQYF
TRBV29-1,15,TRBJ2-1,TRBD2,-,TGCAGCGCTAGACTAGCGGGGAGGACCTACAATGAGCAGTTCTTC,CSARLAGRTYNEQFF
TRBV30,14,TRBJ1-2,-,-,TGTGCCTGTAGACCGGGACAAAGAAACTATGGCTACACCTTC,CACRPGQRNYGYTF
TRBV29-1,12,TRBJ2-7,-,few,TGCAGCGTTTCGGAGACACTCAACGAGCAGTACTTC,CSVSETLNEQYF
TRBV7-9,13,TRBJ1-2,TRBD1,-,TGTGCCAGCAACTCCTACAGGGGTGATGGCTACACCTTC,CASNSYRGDGYTF
TRBV30,15,TRBJ2-5,TRBD1,-,TGTGCCTGGAGTGACGGACAGGGGGGAGGAGAGACCCAGTACTTC,CAWSDGQGGGETQYF
TRBV7-6,15,TRBJ2-5,-,-,TGTGCCAGCAGCTTAGCGCGGACCCGCCAAGAGACCCAGTACTTC,CASSLARTRQETQYF
TRBV5-4,14,TRBJ2-5,-,-,TGTGCCAGCAGCCCAGGACTCGGTCAAGAGACCCAGTACTTC,CASSPGLGQETQYF
TRBV5-1,14,TRBJ2-5,TRBD2,few,TGCGCCAGCAGCTTGGGGACTAGCCAAGAGACCCAGTACTTC,CASSLGTSQETQYF
TRBV19,14,TRBJ2-5,-,-,TGTGCCAGTAGCTTCCCGGGGGTCCAAGAGACCCAGTACTTC,CASSFPGVQETQYF
TRBV30,15,TRBJ2-3,TRBD1,few,TGTGCCGGAACCGGGACAGGGGGCTGGAGAGATACGCAGTATTTT,CAGTGTGGWRDTQYF
TRBV30,14,TRBJ1-4,-,-,TGTGCCTGGAGTCTTAAGCCAACTAATGAAAAACTGTTTTTT,CAWSLKPTNEKLFF
TRBV27,15,TRBJ2-1,TRBD2,-,TGTGCCAGACTAGCGGGGGGCCTACCATACAATGAGCAGTTCTTC,CARLAGGLPYNEQFF
TRBV27,13,TRBJ2-5,-,-,TGTGCCAGCAGACCCGGGGGTCAGGAGACCCAGTACTTC,CASRPGGQETQYF
TRBV5-1,14,TRBJ1-2,-,-,TGCGCCAGCAGCTTGGGACAGTCTAACTATGGCTACACCTTC,CASSLGQSNYGYTF
TRBV5-1,15,TRBJ1-1,-,few,TGCGCCAGCAGCCGGGACTCGACCTTGAACACTGAAGCTTTCTTT,CASSRDSTLNTEAFF
TRBV28,15,TRBJ2-7,TRBD1,-,TGTGCCAGCAGGGTACCGGGACAGGGAGGGTCCGAGCAGTACTTC,CASRVPGQGGSEQYF
TRBV19,15,TRBJ2-1,TRBD1,-,TGTGCCAGTAGCCCGGGACAGGGGGGATACAATGAGCAGTTCTTC,CASSPGQGGYNEQFF
TRBV10-3,12,TRBJ2-5,-,few,TGTGCCATCAGAACCAACCAAGAGACCCAGTACTTC,CAIRTNQETQYF
TRBV28,13,TRBJ1-1,-,few,TGTGCCAGCAGTTTATACGGGTTCACTGAAGCTTTCTTT,CASSLYGFTEAFF
TRBV11-2,16,TRBJ2-3,-,-,TGTGCCAGCAGCTTTGGGACATTCCCAATCACAGATACGCAGTATTTT,CASSFGTFPITDTQYF
TRBV27,13,TRBJ1-4,-,-,TGTGCCAGCAGCCGCGGAACTAATGAAAAACTGTTTTTT,CASSRGTNEKLFF
TRBV30,14,TRBJ2-3,TRBD2,-,TGTGCCTGGGTTAGCGGGGGTCCCACAGATACGCAGTATTTT,CAWVSGGPTDTQYF
TRBV5-1,15,TRBJ2-7,TRBD2,-,TGCGCCAGCAGTTGGGGACTAGCCGCGCTGGGCGAGCAGTACTTC,CASSWGLAALGEQYF
TRBV2,15,TRBJ2-3,-,-,TGTGCCAGCAGTGCAGCACTATCGGGCCCTGATACGCAGTATTTT,CASSAALSGPDTQYF